The 29 T cell receptor beta chains below come from one sample, sequenced in a study of T cells in Graves' hyperthyroidism and ophthalmopathy. There were TCR beta CDR3 regions amplified from RNA transcripts. The HTBI set primed first-round TCR CDR3 RT-PCR. TCRdb re-analysed the multiplex PCR reads in MiXCR, keeping a single row per CDR3 protein. The sample yields about 560,000 distinct CDR3 sequences, about a sixth seen once. Sequenced material: blood. The receptors shown here come from a woman aged 18-30 years with Graves' hyperthyroidism.

This chain uses TRBV11-2 with TRBJ1-6; D gene ambiguous. This CDR3 has 15 residues. Trimming took 6 bases from V and 6 from J, leaving 15 bases between them. Germline CDR1 is SGHAT and CDR2 is FQNNGV. CDR3 DNA: TGTGCCAGCAGTCCTGGCGGACTGCCTAATTCACCCCTCCACTTT. Translating gives CASSPGGLPNSPLHF.

This clonotype was seen many times. The chain is built from TRBV10-1 and TRBJ1-1; D might be TRBD1 (6 bases). This CDR3 is built from 14 residues. Germline V gives CDR1 WNHNN, CDR2 SYGVQD (reference sequence). Trimming took off 0 bases at V and 8 bases at J, with 13 bases between the two ends. The CDR3 DNA sequence: TGCGCCAGCAGTGAGTCCGGACAGTCGCAAGAAGCTTTCTTT. Translated: CASSESGQSQEAFF.

This clonotype has only a few counts. This chain uses TRBV12-3 or TRBV12-4 with TRBJ2-5, with TRBD2 matching over 7 bases. The CDR3 is 17 residues long. The junction had 14 bases not matched to a gene; V was cut back by 6 bases and J by 1 base. The CDR3 DNA sequence: TGTGCCAGCAGCGTAGGCCTTAGCGGGCCCACCCAAGAGACCCAGTACTTC. It specifies CASSVGLSGPTQETQYF.

On this clonotype itself: A much larger clone differs by one base, so this may be a read error. The chain carries TRBV20-1 and TRBJ2-1; D is perhaps TRBD1 (5 bases). The CDR3 contains 15 residues. CDR1 is DFQATT, CDR2 SNEGSKA, per germline (reference sequence). The DNA of the CDR3 is TGCAGTGCTAGAGATAGGAACAGGCCCCGTCATGATCAGTTCTTC. It specifies CSARDRNRPRHDQFF.

This clonotype was observed a handful of times. The chain links TRBV12-3 or TRBV12-4 to TRBJ1-5; D not resolved. Trimming removed 2 bases at V and 8 bases at J, with 16 bases between. The CDR3 runs to 15 residues. CDR3 sequence: CASSLSEGFGKPQHF. The CDR3 DNA reads TGTGCCAGCAGTTTATCTGAGGGCTTCGGTAAGCCCCAGCATTTT.

This clonotype came up a few times. The chain recombines TRBV30 with TRBJ1-1; D remains ambiguous. Per germline, CDR1 GTSNPN and CDR2 SVGIG (reference sequence). V gave up 5 bases and J gave up 3 bases, with 10 bases separating them. The CDR3 loop spans 12 amino acids. CDR3 sequence: CAWGPVYTEAFF. The CDR3 DNA is TGTGCCTGGGGTCCTGTGTACACTGAAGCTTTCTTT.

At least ten counts were recorded for this clonotype. This rearrangement joins TRBV3-1 to TRBJ1-1; TRBD1 agrees at 7 bases. The junction had 5 bases not matched to a gene; V was cut back by 3 bases and J by 4 bases. Germline V CDR1 and CDR2: LGHDT, YNNKEL (reference sequence). The CDR3 is 14 residues long. The CDR3 protein is CASSQQGVGTEAFF. In DNA form, the CDR3 reads TGTGCCAGCAGCCAGCAGGGGGTGGGCACTGAAGCTTTCTTT. The full variable domain, its missing parts supplied by reference TRBV3-1 and TRBJ1-1, is DTAVSQTPKYLVTQMGNDKSIKCEQNLGHDTMYWYKQDSKKFLKIMFSYNNKELIINETVPNRFSPKSPDKAHLNLHINSLELGDSAVYFCASSQQGVGTEAFFGQGTRLTVV.

This clonotype was picked up many times. The chain carries TRBV2 and TRBJ2-7; either TRBD1 or TRBD2 may supply D (5 bases each). The CDR3 spans 13 residues. Germline CDR1 and CDR2: SNHLY and FYNNEI. V lost 3 bases to trimming and J lost 0 bases, with 6 bases between them. The CDR3, as DNA: TGTGCCAGCAGTGAGGGGACCTCCTACGAGCAGTACTTC. Amino acid sequence: CASSEGTSYEQYF.

This clonotype was seen many times. The V gene is TRBV20-1, the J gene TRBJ1-3; D is uncertain. V shed 0 bases and J shed 8 bases, with 11 bases lying between them. The germline V gene encodes CDR1 DFQATT and CDR2 SNEGSKA (reference sequence). CDR3 length equals 13 residues. As DNA, the CDR3 is TGCAGTGCTAGAGATCGGGTTGTGGACACCATATATTTT. This codes for CSARDRVVDTIYF.

The chain employs TRBV29-1 and TRBJ1-1, with 7 positions matching TRBD1. This CDR3 has 16 amino acids. CDR1 SQVTM and CDR2 ANQGSEA come from the germline V gene. V shed 4 bases, J shed 4 bases, and the junction held 15 bases outside the gene matches. CDR3 residues: CSVGVGAGGIGTEAFF. CDR3 sequence (DNA): TGCAGCGTTGGGGTCGGGGCAGGGGGAATCGGCACTGAAGCTTTCTTT.

This clonotype was counted only a few times. The chain is built from TRBV5-1 and TRBJ2-2, with TRBD1 matching 7 bases. J lost 0 bases, V lost 3 bases, and 8 bases had no gene match. The CDR3 length is 17 residues. Germline CDR1 and CDR2: SGHRS and YFSETQ. The CDR3 loop is CASSWGAGGTNTGELFF. CDR3 bases: TGCGCCAGCAGCTGGGGCGCAGGGGGTACGAACACCGGGGAGCTGTTTTTT.

In its sample, this clonotype was seen many times. V usage is TRBV12-3 or TRBV12-4 and J usage is TRBJ2-7; D is possibly TRBD1 (5 bases). This CDR3 comprises 15 residues. V lost 2 bases, J lost 2 bases, and 13 bases lay in between. The CDR3 DNA sequence: TGTGCCAGCAGTTTATCTGTAGGGGCTGCCTACGAGCAGTACTTC. Its protein product is CASSLSVGAAYEQYF.

This clonotype was seen at least ten times. The V and J genes are TRBV12-3 or TRBV12-4 and TRBJ2-2, with a tentative D call TRBD1 (6 bases). The germline V and J ends were trimmed by 3 bases and 4 bases, with 15 bases remaining between them. This CDR3 spans 16 amino acids. The CDR3 here is CASSFGTRGPTGELFF. CDR3 DNA: TGTGCCAGCAGTTTCGGGACAAGGGGACCCACCGGGGAGCTGTTTTTT.

This clonotype was recorded a few times. This chain uses TRBV5-1 with TRBJ1-1, with D tentatively TRBD1 (5 bases). V was cut by 0 bases and J by 12 bases, with 12 bases left in between. The CDR3 is 12 amino acids. Looked up from germline, CDR1 is SGHRS and CDR2 is YFSETQ. Here the CDR3 DNA reads TGCGCCAGCAGCTTGGTGCAGGGAGAAACTTTCTTT. Its translation: CASSLVQGETFF.

This clonotype was counted ten times or more. V gene TRBV12-3 or TRBV12-4 combines with J gene TRBJ2-7, with 7 bases lining up with TRBD2. CDR3 size: 15 residues. V shed 1 base and J 0 bases; nucleotides not matched to a gene: 3. CDR3 coding DNA: TGTGCCAGCAGTTTAGGGGCTAGCGGCTCCTACGAGCAGTACTTC. Amino acid sequence: CASSLGASGSYEQYF.

This clonotype was seen repeatedly, ten times or more. The chain has TRBV6-5 and TRBJ1-1; TRBD1 might be the D (6 bases). The CDR3 sequence is 16 residues long. The V end was cut by 0 bases, the J end by 6 bases, with 17 bases between. The germline V gene has CDR1 MNHEY and CDR2 SVGAGI. CDR3 in amino acids: CASSYSTLGGGPEAFF. As DNA, the CDR3 is TGTGCCAGCAGTTACTCGACTCTCGGGGGGGGCCCTGAAGCTTTCTTT.

This clonotype turned up a few times. This chain connects TRBV15 to TRBJ2-1; D might be TRBD1 or TRBD2, each matching 5 bases. Germline CDR1 and CDR2: LNHNV and YYDKDF (reference sequence). The CDR3 has 15 residues. The germline V and J ends were trimmed by 0 bases and 12 bases, with 18 bases remaining between them. The CDR3 DNA is TGTGCCACCAGCAGAGAAGTGAAAGGGGAGCTCGGGCAGTTCTTC. Translation gives CATSREVKGELGQFF.

Many counts were recorded for this clonotype. The gene calls are TRBV2 and TRBJ1-5; no definite D call. Germline V gene sequence: CDR1 SNHLY, CDR2 FYNNEI. Trimming stripped 6 bases from V and 3 bases from J, with 9 bases between. The CDR3 length is 13 residues. CDR3 in DNA: TGTGCCAGCAGGGCTCCGAACAATCAGCCCCAGCATTTT. It translates to CASRAPNNQPQHF.

This clonotype appeared many times. The J gene is TRBJ2-3, the V gene TRBV4-2; D is perhaps TRBD1 (6 bases). This CDR3 comprises 17 residues. With 1 base removed from V and 1 base from J, the gap between germline ends came to 15 bases. Germline V gene lookup returns CDR1 LGHNA and CDR2 YNFKEQ. CDR3 region: CASSQGKLQGRTDTQYF. The CDR3 DNA follows: TGTGCCAGCAGCCAAGGGAAATTACAGGGCCGCACAGATACGCAGTATTTT.

This clonotype came up many times. The V and J genes are TRBV6-1 and TRBJ1-1, with a tentative D call TRBD1 (5 bases). The CDR3 is 12 amino acids. Germline values: CDR1 MNHNS, CDR2 SASEGT. V lost 2 bases and J lost 11, with 12 bases in between. CDR3 coding DNA: TGTGCCAGCAGTGAACAGGGTAGGGCGGCTTTCTTT. Its translation: CASSEQGRAAFF.

This clonotype was observed many times. The J gene is TRBJ2-7, the V gene TRBV6-1; 9 bases map to TRBD1. V was pared by 7 bases and J by 6 bases, with 10 bases of the junction left unmatched. Germline loops: CDR1 MNHNS, CDR2 SASEGT. This CDR3 comprises 14 residues. DNA of the CDR3: TGTGCCAGCAATCACCCGGGACAGGGCGGCGAGCAGTACTTC. This gives the protein CASNHPGQGGEQYF.

This clonotype came up a few times. The V gene is TRBV11-2, the J gene TRBJ1-3; D ambiguous. Germline-derived CDR1 and CDR2 are SGHAT and FQNNGV. With 1 base removed from V and 0 bases from J, the gap between germline ends came to 10 bases. The CDR3 runs to 16 residues. The CDR3 DNA follows: TGTGCCAGCAGCTTAGGATCCCCGGTCTCTGGAAACACCATATATTTT. It is translated as CASSLGSPVSGNTIYF.

This clonotype was found many times. The chain has TRBV2 and TRBJ1-3; D remains unclear. This CDR3 spans 17 amino acids. V lost 2 bases and J lost 0, with 14 bases in between. CDR1 is SNHLY, CDR2 FYNNEI, per germline. CDR3 nucleotide sequence: TGTGCCAGCAGTGAACTGGGCGGATTCATCTCTGGAAACACCATATATTTT. Protein: CASSELGGFISGNTIYF.

This clonotype was observed a handful of times. The chain couples TRBV7-8 to TRBJ2-1; D is uncertain. This CDR3 is 17 amino acids long. V lost 4 bases to trimming and J lost 7 bases, with 23 bases between them. Per germline, CDR1 SGHVS and CDR2 FQNEAQ. The CDR3 DNA reads as TGTGCCAGCAGCTCCTATGGAGATCGTCTTTATACGAATGAGCAGTTCTTC. This gives the protein CASSSYGDRLYTNEQFF.

This clonotype was seen ten or more times. The chain employs TRBV11-3 and TRBJ2-5, with D unclear. Trimming removed 4 bases from V and 1 base from J, with 7 bases in between. Germline V gene lookup returns CDR1 SGHNT and CDR2 YENEEA. The CDR3 runs to 13 residues. In DNA form, the CDR3 reads TGTGCCAGCAGCTACGGCTTCCAAGAGACCCAGTACTTC. It yields the protein CASSYGFQETQYF.

The table lists this clonotype with many counts. J is TRBJ1-1 and V is TRBV6-1; possibly TRBD1 for D (5 bases). The CDR3 sequence is 14 residues long. Germline V lookup: CDR1 MNHNS, CDR2 SASEGT. V lost 4 bases to trimming and J lost 1 base, with 10 bases between them. The CDR3 DNA sequence: TGTGCCAGCAGTGCCCTCGGGGGGAACACTGAAGCTTTCTTT. This translates into CASSALGGNTEAFF.

J is TRBJ2-7 and V is TRBV15; 7 bases line up with TRBD2. Trimming removed 0 bases from V and 5 bases from J; junction bases left unmatched: 7. The CDR3 extends over 15 amino acids. Germline CDR1 reads LNHNV; CDR2 reads YYDKDF (reference sequence). The CDR3 nucleotides are TGTGCCACCAGCAGAGATCGGGGGGAAGGGAACGAGCAGTACTTC. Residues: CATSRDRGEGNEQYF.

The chain couples TRBV4-1 to TRBJ1-1; D might be TRBD1 (6 bases). The germline gives CDR1 MGHRA, CDR2 YSYEKL. V was cut by 0 bases and J by 6 bases, with 20 bases left in between. CDR3 length: 17 residues. CDR3 in amino acids: CASSQDRDSTGAAEAFF. CDR3 sequence (DNA): TGCGCCAGCAGCCAAGATCGGGATTCCACGGGGGCGGCTGAAGCTTTCTTT.

The table lists this clonotype with a few counts. J is TRBJ2-5 and V is TRBV5-1; TRBD2 aligns across 13 bases. With 3 bases clipped from V and 7 bases from J, the junction kept 9 bases outside the gene matches. This CDR3 has 16 residues. Germline loops: CDR1 SGHRS, CDR2 YFSETQ. The CDR3 DNA reads TGCGCCAGCAGCTATGGACTAGCGGGGGAACATCTGACCCAGTACTTC. As protein: CASSYGLAGEHLTQYF.